This T cell receptor beta chain was identified in a study of shared clonotypes between healthy human individuals (dated by TCRdb to the early 2020s). Context from the whole study: The cohort included a few men and two women between 18 and 49 years of age. For each donor, CD4 naive and CD4 memory were each run on three plates, CD8 naive on two plates, and CD8 memory on one plate. Blood TCR repertoires of five healthy adults were deeply sequenced to estimate repertoire size and the extent of clonotype sharing between individuals. To increase sequencing depth and limit assay-specific biases, different laboratories used diverse techniques to prepare libraries and sequence TCR repertoires. Per donor, leukapheresis produced somewhere between about 0.8 and 9 billion PBMCs. Study-level results and caveats: Pairwise subsampling led to the expectation that sequencing depth would affect the degree of clonotype sharing among donors. The genetic and exposure-history diversity represented was limited by the small number of donors. Compared with non-shared clonotypes, clonotypes shared by all four sorted-subset donors had higher generation probabilities. Larger estimated clonotype richness was generally found for naive subsets than for memory subsets. Sampling was limited to blood, and TCR repertoires in tissue likely differ from TCR repertoires in blood. Around 5.4% of naive CD4, more than 3% of naive CD8, 2% to 2.5% of memory CD4, and 0.4% of memory CD8 clonotypes were shared across several donors. Incomplete sequencing was indicated by rarefaction of sorted-subset datasets, despite the large sequencing depth.

The CDR3 measures 14 amino acids from cysteine to phenylalanine. The kept DNA is CDR3 alone, 42 bases in frame from the first base. Trimming at the junction amounts to 2 bases on V and 5 bases on J, and the germline ends lie 14 bases apart. Per the germline V gene, SGDLS is the CDR1 and YYNGEE is the CDR2. Using the deep immunoSEQ assay, multiplex PCR amplified TCR CDR3 regions from genomic DNA. For each cell subset, the extracted genomic DNA was distributed evenly across all wells of several immunoSEQ 96-well plates, and each plate served as one replicate. For sorted subsets, around 200 ng genomic DNA, equal to 30,000 to 35,000 T cell genomes, was loaded into each replicate PCR. The purified libraries were quantified using a Qubit 3.0 fluorometer, sized with a Bioanalyzer 2100, and then quantified again using the KAPA Library Quantification kit. A separate single-read 150-cycle Illumina NextSeq 550 flow cell was used to sequence each immunoSEQ 96-well plate. For the original study's pipeline: The immunoSEQ output contained only junctional sequences without quality scores, so filtering could not match that applied to full-length reads. Sequences were annotated with PyIR, a Python wrapper for IgBLAST v1.9, using IMGT germline references to assign V/J genes and CDR3. Reads were filtered out if the reads had weak V/J assignments (E-value above 1e-6), no CDR3, stop codons, out-of-frame junctions, or ambiguous translated residues. V3J clonotypes were defined as sequences sharing an identical inferred V gene, J gene, and CDR3 amino acid sequence. Percentage overlap between repertoires was calculated by dividing the number of shared unique clonotypes by the size of the smaller repertoire. Three approaches were used to assess repertoire richness: RTK rarefaction, the Chao1 estimator, and Recon v2.1 estimates of unobserved clonotypes. OLGA was used to compute generation probabilities for all TCRbeta clonotypes that the gDNA method yielded from a handful of donors. Sourced from immuneACCESS, this table was stored by TCRdb with only in-frame sequences that have V and J called. A share of the clones is absent; for the studies checked, an unresolved V gene accounts for under half, and the remainder has no known explanation. That table furnishes V, J and clone size, whereas the DNA furnished D and trimming. Present in this sample are approximately 1.4 million clones, 95% to 99% of which were seen just once. The ten largest account for about 0.42% of the sample.

Donors were healthy HIV-negative adults with no recently reported acute infections or vaccinations. All donors were Caucasian adults living in Nashville, Tennessee, USA. CD4+ T cells were enriched through magnetic negative selection, after which naive cells were positively selected on CD45RA and the remaining negative fraction served as the memory subset. Blood was obtained by leukapheresis, after which PBMCs were separated by Ficoll-Histopaque density gradient centrifugation and cryopreserved in liquid nitrogen vapor phase. Purity and quantity of every magnetically sorted T cell population were checked by analytical flow cytometry. Genomic DNA was isolated from every sorted fraction and measured by UV absorbance on a Nanodrop 2000c. Of note for this clone: Its antigen specificity is not known. The sample holds no much larger clone one base away, and base qualities are not on file.

The TCR comes from a man aged 30 to 45 in good health. Sequencing was done on a sample of naive CD4+ T cells sorted from blood. What this sample's cell subset or site label stands for: CD45RA+ positively selected. This chain is built from TRBV9 and TRBJ2-7; the D gene cannot be named for sure. CDR3 region: CASSVLGRAHEQYF. The bases are TGTGCCAGCAGCGTCTTAGGAAGGGCTCACGAGCAGTACTTC.